One and the same sample provided the 17 T cell receptor beta chains below, sequenced in a study of intratumoral heterogeneity in liver cancer. Generated by immunoSEQ multiplex PCR, the TCRdb table keeps only in-frame clones and is missing some. The data contain approximately 20,000 clones, approximately 73% of them singletons. Source: tumor-adjacent normal tissue, taken before any cancer treatment. These receptors all stem from a woman aged 70 to 79 with hepatocellular carcinoma.

In this sample, this clone turned up once. The CDR3 protein is CASSLDGNTGELFF. DNA of the CDR3: TGTGCCAGCAGCTTAGATGGGAACACCGGGGAGCTGTTTTTT. The J gene is TRBJ2-2, the V gene TRBV11-3; D uncertain. From germline, CDR1 is SGHNT and CDR2 YENEEA. V lost 0 bases and J lost 1, with 3 bases in between. CDR3 length: 14 amino acids.

This clone was seen just once. The CDR3 is CASSVEREWSNTQYF. In DNA form, the CDR3 reads TGTGCCAGCAGCGTAGAGCGAGAATGGTCGAATACGCAGTATTTT. The rearrangement uses TRBV7-6 and TRBJ2-3; D gene unclear. There are 15 residues in the CDR3. Germline-derived CDR1 and CDR2 are SGHVS and FNYEAQ. V was pared by 5 bases and J by 7 bases, with 19 bases between.

About this clone: One end of the junction fails to match germline, which may point to a read error. This sequence joins TRBV6-5 and TRBJ1-5; D is unresolved. CDR3 length: 13 residues. CDR1 and CDR2 (germline): MNHEY, SVGAGI. The CDR3 bases are TGTGCCAGCAAGGCCAGCCCCAATCATCCCCAGCATTTT. It translates to CASKASPNHPQHF.

This chain connects TRBV7-2 to TRBJ2-2; D is perhaps TRBD2 (6 bases). Per germline, CDR1 SGHTA and CDR2 FQGNSA. With 5 bases removed from V and 4 bases from J, the gap between germline ends came to 14 bases. The CDR3 loop spans 15 amino acids. CDR3 sequence (DNA): TGTGCCAGCAGCCCGATTTCGGGGGTCACCGGGGAGCTGTTTTTT. Amino acids: CASSPISGVTGELFF.

This clone was observed a single time. The J gene is TRBJ2-2, the V gene TRBV2, with 8 bases aligning to TRBD2. V shed 5 bases and J 4 bases; nucleotides not matched to a gene: 6. CDR1 is SNHLY and CDR2 is FYNNEI in the germline V gene. The CDR3 consists of 15 residues. CDR3 amino acids: CASSQHRGGTGELFF. DNA of the CDR3: TGTGCCAGCAGTCAACACCGGGGGGGCACCGGGGAGCTGTTTTTT.

The chain employs TRBV28 and TRBJ2-4; D is tentatively TRBD1 or TRBD2 (6 bases each). V lost 5 bases, J lost 0 bases, and 20 bases lay in between. The CDR3 has 18 residues. Germline CDR1 reads MDHEN; CDR2 reads SYDVKM. The CDR3 sequence: CASSRTGTRGLAKNIQYF. The CDR3 DNA is TGTGCCAGCAGTCGCACCGGGACAAGGGGACTAGCCAAAAACATTCAGTACTTC.

CDR3: CASSLGQGGNEQFF. CDR3 nucleotides: TGTGCCAGCAGCTTAGGGCAGGGCGGGAATGAGCAGTTCTTC. The chain recombines TRBV7-3 with TRBJ2-1; the D gene could be TRBD1 or TRBD2 (5 bases each). Per the germline V gene, CDR1 is SGHTA and CDR2 is FQGTGA. The CDR3 sequence is 14 residues long. V lost 2 bases to trimming and J lost 7 bases, with 12 bases between them. Supplemented by reference TRBV7-3 and TRBJ2-1, the full variable domain reads GAGVSQTPSNKVTEKGKYVELRCDPISGHTALYWYRQSLGQGPEFLIYFQGTGAADDSGLPNDRFFAVRPEGSVSTLKIQRTERGDSAVYLCASSLGQGGNEQFFGPGTRLTVL.

The chain recombines TRBV5-6 with TRBJ2-3; 13 nucleotides agree with TRBD2. The CDR3 sequence is 16 residues long. Germline CDR1 reads SGHDT; CDR2 reads YYEEEE. Unmatched junction bases numbered 7, after V lost 3 bases and J lost 6 bases. CDR3 bases: TGTGCCAGCAGCTCGGGGACTAGCGGGAATAGGGATACGCAGTATTTT. Translated: CASSSGTSGNRDTQYF.

The chain combines TRBV5-1 with TRBJ2-7; D remains unclear. Looked up from germline, CDR1 is SGHRS and CDR2 is YFSETQ. The V and J ends lost 0 bases and 6 bases respectively, with 10 bases between them. The CDR3 runs 13 residues. The CDR3 DNA follows: TGCGCCAGCAGCTTGGGATTGGGGATCGAGCAGTACTTC. Translation gives CASSLGLGIEQYF.

This chain links TRBV19 with TRBJ2-3; D unclear. The CDR3 is made up of 12 amino acids. Germline lookup yields CDR1 LNHDA and CDR2 SQIVND (reference sequence). V was pared by 3 bases and J by 5 bases, with 6 bases between. CDR3 protein: CASSIIGDTQYF. CDR3 coding DNA: TGTGCCAGTAGTATTATCGGAGATACGCAGTATTTT. Filled out from reference TRBV19 and TRBJ2-3, the complete variable domain reads DGGITQSPKYLFRKEGQNVTLSCEQNLNHDAMYWYRQDPGQGLRLIYYSQIVNDFQKGDIAEGYSVSREKKESFPLTVTSAQKNPTAFYLCASSIIGDTQYFGPGTRLTVL.

This clone has just a few counts. The J gene is TRBJ2-1, the V gene TRBV15; D may be TRBD2 (6 bases). The CDR3 loop spans 14 amino acids. Germline CDR1 reads LNHNV; CDR2 reads YYDKDF (reference sequence). V gave up 1 base and J gave up 7 bases, with 11 bases separating them. CDR3 amino acids: CATSRGGVRNEQFF. In DNA, the CDR3 is TGTGCCACCAGCAGAGGGGGGGTGAGAAATGAGCAGTTCTTC.

This clone showed up just once. The chain couples TRBV2 to TRBJ2-1; D unclear. V lost 2 bases, J lost 5 bases, and 7 bases lay in between. CDR3 size: 13 residues. Germline values: CDR1 SNHLY, CDR2 FYNNEI. CDR3 region: CASSEPFDNEQFF. As DNA, the CDR3 is TGTGCCAGCAGTGAACCCTTTGACAATGAGCAGTTCTTC. Based on the CDR3 plus reference TRBV2 and TRBJ2-1, the full variable domain is EPEVTQTPSHQVTQMGQEVILRCVPISNHLYFYWYRQILGQKVEFLVSFYNNEISEKSEIFDDQFSVERPDGSNFTLKIRSTKLEDSAMYFCASSEPFDNEQFFGPGTRLTVL.

The chain joins TRBV5-1 to TRBJ2-7; weak D call: TRBD2 (7 bases). V was pared by 4 bases and J by 5 bases, with 22 bases between. Germline CDR1 reads SGHRS; CDR2 reads YFSETQ. CDR3 size: 16 residues. CDR3 DNA sequence: TGCGCCAGCAGCCGGAGAATAGGGGGGGTGCTAGACGAGCAGTACTTC. It codes for CASSRRIGGVLDEQYF.

Note on this clone: An end of the junction differs from the germline gene, which may be a read error. This chain connects TRBV2 to TRBJ2-3; D is possibly TRBD2 (6 bases). The germline gives CDR1 SNHLY, CDR2 FYNNEI. The CDR3 covers 12 residues. The CDR3 nucleotides are TGTGCCAGCAGCACTAGCAAAGATACGCAGTATTTT. Its protein product is CASSTSKDTQYF.

This chain uses TRBV3-1 (or the pseudogene TRBV3-2) with TRBJ2-5; 13 positions agree with TRBD2. This CDR3 contains 15 residues. J gave up 4 bases and V 4 bases, and 3 bases lay outside the gene matches. CDR1 is LGHDT and CDR2 is YNNKEL in the germline V gene (reference sequence). The CDR3 DNA follows: TGTGCCAGCAGCCTCGGGACTAGCGGGATAGAGACCCAGTACTTC. Encoded protein: CASSLGTSGIETQYF.

The rearrangement joins TRBV10-1 to TRBJ2-7; D might be TRBD2 (6 bases). Per germline, CDR1 WNHNN and CDR2 SYGVQD (reference sequence). The V gene lost 3 bases and the J gene lost 2 bases, with 14 bases spanning the gap. This CDR3 comprises 15 residues. CDR3: CASSDGGTDTYEQYF. The CDR3 bases are TGCGCCAGCAGTGACGGCGGGACCGATACCTACGAGCAGTACTTC.

The chain combines TRBV30 with TRBJ2-7; 7 bases are a match to TRBD2. The germline CDR1 and CDR2 sequences are GTSNPN and SVGIG (reference sequence). Trimming removed 3 bases from V and 0 bases from J; junction bases left unmatched: 2. CDR3 length equals 13 residues. CDR3 nucleotides: TGTGCCTGGAGCCGGGGGGTCTCCTACGAGCAGTACTTC. It yields the protein CAWSRGVSYEQYF.